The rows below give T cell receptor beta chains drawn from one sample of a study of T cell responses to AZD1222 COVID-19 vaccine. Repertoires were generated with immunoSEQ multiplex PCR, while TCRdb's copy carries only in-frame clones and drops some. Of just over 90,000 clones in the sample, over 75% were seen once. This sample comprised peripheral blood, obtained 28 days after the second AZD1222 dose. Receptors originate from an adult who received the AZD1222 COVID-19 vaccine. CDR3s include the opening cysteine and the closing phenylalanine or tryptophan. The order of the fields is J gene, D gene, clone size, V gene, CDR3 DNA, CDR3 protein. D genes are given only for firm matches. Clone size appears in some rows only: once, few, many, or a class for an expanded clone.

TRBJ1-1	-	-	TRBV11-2	TGTGCCAGCAGCCTTACAAGGAACACTGAAGCTTTCTTT	CASSLTRNTEAFF
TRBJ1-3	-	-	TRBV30	TGTGCCTGGAGTCTTGGGGGGGGAAACACCATATATTTT	CAWSLGGGNTIYF
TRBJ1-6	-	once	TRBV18	TGTGCCAGCTCATCCCAAGAAAGGGATTCACCCCTCCACTTT	CASSSQERDSPLHF
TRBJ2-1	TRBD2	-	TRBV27	TGTGCCAGCAGGAACCCCGGGACTAGCGGTCCCAATGAGCAGTTCTTC	CASRNPGTSGPNEQFF
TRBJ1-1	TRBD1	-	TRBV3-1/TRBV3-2	TGTGCCAGCAGCCTGTGGGGACAGGGGAACACTGAAGCTTTCTTT	CASSLWGQGNTEAFF
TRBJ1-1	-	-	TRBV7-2	TGTGCCAGCAGCTTTTTGGGACGGGTCACTGAAGCTTTCTTT	CASSFLGRVTEAFF
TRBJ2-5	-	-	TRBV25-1	TGTGCCAGCAGGAAAATACAGGGGGGGCCTGAGACCCAGTACTTC	CASRKIQGGPETQYF
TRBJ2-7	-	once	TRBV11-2	TGTGCCAGCAGCCCCTTAGGGGGGGATTTCTACGAGCAGTACTTC	CASSPLGGDFYEQYF
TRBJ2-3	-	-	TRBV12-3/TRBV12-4	TGTGCCAGCCGAAGTAGAGATACGCAGTATTTT	CASRSRDTQYF
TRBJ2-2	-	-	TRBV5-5	TGTGCCAGCAGCGTCCCGGGTTCCTACACCGGGGAGCTGTTTTTT	CASSVPGSYTGELFF
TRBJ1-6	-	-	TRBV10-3	TGTGCCATCAGTGAGGCCCTCGGTGGGGGTTCACCCCTCCACTTT	CAISEALGGGSPLHF
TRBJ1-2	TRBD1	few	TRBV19	TGTGCCAGTACCCCTTTCAGGAGAAGGACAGGGGACTATGGCTACACCTTC	CASTPFRRRTGDYGYTF
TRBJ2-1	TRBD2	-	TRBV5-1	TGCGCCAGCAGATTTAGCGGGTCGCCCTACAATGAGCAGTTCTTC	CASRFSGSPYNEQFF
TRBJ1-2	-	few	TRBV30	TGTGCCTGGAATTCGGGCTATGGCTACACCTTC	CAWNSGYGYTF
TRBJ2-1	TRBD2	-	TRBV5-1	TGCGCCAGCACCCCCGGGGACGGGGGGTCCTACAATGAGCAGTTCTTC	CASTPGDGGSYNEQFF
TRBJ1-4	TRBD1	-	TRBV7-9	TGTGCCAGCAGCTTAGCGGGGCAGGGGGCCTGGGATGAAAAACTGTTTTTT	CASSLAGQGAWDEKLFF
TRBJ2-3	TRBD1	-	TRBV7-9	TGTGCCAGCAGCTCCGGAAAAGGGGGCGCTTTCCTGACAGATACGCAGTATTTT	CASSSGKGGAFLTDTQYF
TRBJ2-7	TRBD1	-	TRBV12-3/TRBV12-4	TGTGCCAGCAGCCCCCAGGGGGTGGGAGAGCAGTACTTC	CASSPQGVGEQYF
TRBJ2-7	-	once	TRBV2	TGTGCCAGCACCCACAGGGAACCGGACGAGCAGTACTTC	CASTHREPDEQYF
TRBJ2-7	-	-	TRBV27	TGTGCCAGCAGATTGAACAACGAGGACGAGCAGTACTTC	CASRLNNEDEQYF
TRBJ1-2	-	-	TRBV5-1	TGCGCCAGCAGCTTGGGTCGGGACGGTCTGGTTGGTACCTTC	CASSLGRDGLVGTF
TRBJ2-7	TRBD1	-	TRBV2	TGTGCCAGCGCAATCTTCTCTATGGACAGGGGATACGAGCAGTACTTC	CASAIFSMDRGYEQYF
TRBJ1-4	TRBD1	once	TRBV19	TGTGCCAGAGACAGGGGTCTTAATTATGGGGAAAAACTGTTTTTT	CARDRGLNYGEKLFF
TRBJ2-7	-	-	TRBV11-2	TGTGCCAGCAGCTTATTGATGACCGGGTTTACGGGTTTCTACGAGCAGTACTTC	CASSLLMTGFTGFYEQYF
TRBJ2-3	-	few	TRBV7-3	TGTGCCAGCAGCGGCGGGGACATAGAAGTAACAGATACGCAGTATTTT	CASSGGDIEVTDTQYF
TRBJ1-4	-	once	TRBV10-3	TGTGCCATCAGTGAGTCGGCTAATGAAAAACTGTTTTTT	CAISESANEKLFF
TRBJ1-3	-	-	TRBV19	TGTGCCAGTAGCGGGACAAGATCTGGAAACACCATATATTTT	CASSGTRSGNTIYF
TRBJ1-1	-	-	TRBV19	TGTGCCAGTAGTATAGGGAGGGCCCGCCGTTTGAACACTGAAGCTTTCTTT	CASSIGRARRLNTEAFF
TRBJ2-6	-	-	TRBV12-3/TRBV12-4	TGTGCCAGCAGGATGGACACGGCCAACGTCCTGACTTTC	CASRMDTANVLTF
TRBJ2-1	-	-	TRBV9	TGTGCCAGCAGCTTCTCGGACGGAAATGAGCAGTTCTTC	CASSFSDGNEQFF
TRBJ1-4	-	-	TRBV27	TGTGCCAGCAGGAAAACAGGGATGGGGTATAATGAAAAACTGTTTTTT	CASRKTGMGYNEKLFF
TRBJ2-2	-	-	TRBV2	TGTGCCAGCAGTGAATGGCGGCAGGGGGGGGCCGGGGAGCTGTTTTTT	CASSEWRQGGAGELFF
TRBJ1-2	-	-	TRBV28	TGTGCCAGCAGTTTATCAGGAAACTATGGCTACACCTTC	CASSLSGNYGYTF
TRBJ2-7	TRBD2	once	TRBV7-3	TGTGCCAGCAGCCCCGAGCGGGGGGGGTCCTACGAGCAGTACTTC	CASSPERGGSYEQYF
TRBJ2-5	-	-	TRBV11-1	TGTGCCAGCAGCTTAGGCGGGTTGGAAGAGACCCAGTACTTC	CASSLGGLEETQYF
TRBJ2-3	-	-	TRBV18	TGTGCCAGCTCACCTCCCAAGGGGGGGGTCGGCACAGATACGCAGTATTTT	CASSPPKGGVGTDTQYF
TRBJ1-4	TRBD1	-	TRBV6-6	TGTGCCAGCATACGGACAGGGGGCAATGAAAAACTGTTTTTT	CASIRTGGNEKLFF
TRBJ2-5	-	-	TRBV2	TGTGCCAGCAGCGCGACAGGCGAGAAGACCCAGTACTTC	CASSATGEKTQYF
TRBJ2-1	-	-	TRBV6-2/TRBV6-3	TGTGCCAGCAGTTTTGTGGGGCCAAATGAGCAGTTCTTC	CASSFVGPNEQFF
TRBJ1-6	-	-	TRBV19	TGTGCCAGTAGTTTGCCGGGACAAACAAATTCACCCCTCCACTTT	CASSLPGQTNSPLHF
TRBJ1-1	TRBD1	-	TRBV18	TGTGCCAGCACACAGTGGACAGGGGTTAACACTGAAGCTTTCTTT	CASTQWTGVNTEAFF
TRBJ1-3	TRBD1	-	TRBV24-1	TGTGCCACCAGTCCCGGACAGGGGAGTAACACCATATATTTT	CATSPGQGSNTIYF
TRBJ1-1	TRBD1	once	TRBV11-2	TGTGCCAGCAGCACCGGGACAGCCACTGAAGCTTTCTTT	CASSTGTATEAFF
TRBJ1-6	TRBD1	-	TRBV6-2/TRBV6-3	TGTGCCAGCAGCCCTCGGGGACAGGGGGCCTGGGATTCCCATTCACCCCTCCACTTT	CASSPRGQGAWDSHSPLHF
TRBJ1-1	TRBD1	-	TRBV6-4	TGTGCCAGCAGTGAATCGCCCGGGACAGATTTGACTGAAGCTTTCTTT	CASSESPGTDLTEAFF
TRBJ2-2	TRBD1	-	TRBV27	TGTGCCAGCACGCGAGGACAGGGGGGCCTCGGGGAGCTGTTTTTT	CASTRGQGGLGELFF
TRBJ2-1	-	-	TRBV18	TGTGCCAGCTCACCACCCAACAGGGAGAGGGTCTACAATGAGCAGTTCTTC	CASSPPNRERVYNEQFF
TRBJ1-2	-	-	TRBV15	TGTGCCACCAGCAGAGTGGGTGATAGCTATGGCTACACCTTC	CATSRVGDSYGYTF
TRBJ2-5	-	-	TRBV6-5	TGTGCCAGCAGTACGCTAGAGACCCAGTACTTC	CASSTLETQYF
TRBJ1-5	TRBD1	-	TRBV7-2	TGTGCCAGCAGCTTAGTGGGGACAGGGGGCAATCAGCCCCAGCATTTT	CASSLVGTGGNQPQHF
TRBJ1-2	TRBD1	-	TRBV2	TGTGCCAGCAGTGAAGTTCGGGACAGTAACTATGGCTACACCTTC	CASSEVRDSNYGYTF
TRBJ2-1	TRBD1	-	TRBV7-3	TGTGCCAGCAGCTTGTATCAGGGGGTCTACAATGAGCAGTTCTTC	CASSLYQGVYNEQFF
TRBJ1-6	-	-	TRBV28	TGTGCCAGCAGTTTATCGGGGGCTGGGTTCTCCTCCTATAATTCACCCCTCCACTTT	CASSLSGAGFSSYNSPLHF